This T cell receptor (beta chain) was recorded in a study of T cells after yellow fever vaccination. A few counts support this clonotype. The germline V gene encodes CDR1 DFQATT and CDR2 SNEGSKA (reference sequence). With V trimmed by 3 bases and J by 1 base, 13 bases remained unmatched. The CDR3 is 18 residues long. TCRdb fed the 5' RACE reads into MiXCR, producing one record per CDR3 protein. The sample lists 600,000 to 750,000 distinct CDR3 sequences, 9% to 15% occurring once. The receptor's source is a man aged 25-40 years who received the YFV17D yellow fever vaccine. V gene TRBV20-1 combines with J gene TRBJ2-4; TRBD2 matches 9 bases. The source material was PBMCs, sampled on the day of the yellow fever booster vaccination. The CDR3 DNA reads TGCAGTGCTAGTTTGCGGGAGGGCCGAGTGAGGGCCAAAAACATTCAGTACTTC. It yields the protein CSASLREGRVRAKNIQYF.